These T cell receptor beta chains were read from a single sample in a study of shared clonotypes between healthy human individuals. TCRdb's copy holds only in-frame clones and misses some; the assay was immunoSEQ multiplex PCR. Here the sample spans approximately 2.5 million clones, roughly 93% being singletons. What was sequenced was naive CD4+ T cells from PBMCs. The receptors originated from a man aged 18-30 years in good health. Some clones in this sample may be carry-over from other donors' samples. CDR3s include the opening cysteine and the closing phenylalanine or tryptophan. D genes are given only for firm matches. Where a row states a size, it is once, few, many or the class of an expanded clone; other rows omit it.

J gene	D gene	clone size	V gene	CDR3 DNA	CDR3 protein
TRBJ2-7	NA	NA	TRBV7-2	TGTGCCAGCAGCTTGCAGCTAGCGTTGAACGAGCAGTACTTC	CASSLQLALNEQYF
TRBJ2-5	NA	NA	TRBV7-8	TGTGCCAGCAGCTTAGCGCTTGGGTTTAGGGAGACCCAGTACTTC	CASSLALGFRETQYF
TRBJ1-1	NA	NA	TRBV7-2	TGTGCCAGCAGCTTCGCCAGGAACACTGAAGCTTTCTTT	CASSFARNTEAFF
TRBJ2-1	NA	NA	TRBV28	TGTGCCAGCAGTTCCGCACGGGAATCTTACAATGAGCAGTTCTTC	CASSSARESYNEQFF
TRBJ2-7	TRBD1	NA	TRBV6-5	TGTGCCAGCAGGAGATCGACAGGGGTTACCTACGAGCAGTACTTC	CASRRSTGVTYEQYF
TRBJ1-4	NA	once	TRBV21-1	TGTGCCAGCAGCAAACGCGGCAGGGATGAAAAACTGTTTTTT	CASSKRGRDEKLFF
TRBJ1-2	TRBD1	NA	TRBV4-3	TGCGCCAGCAGCCACCTTAATCTGGGACAGGGGGCAAAAAGCGCTTATGGCTACACCTTC	CASSHLNLGQGAKSAYGYTF
TRBJ1-2	TRBD1	NA	TRBV5-1	TGCGCCAGCAGCCTGACCGGGACAGAGTCTTATGGCTACACCTTC	CASSLTGTESYGYTF
TRBJ2-7	NA	once	TRBV7-8	TGTGCCAGCAGCCCCTCCGGGACACCATCCTACGAGCAGTACTTC	CASSPSGTPSYEQYF
TRBJ2-3	NA	once	TRBV19	TGTGCCAGTAGTCGGGATGGGGATACGCAGTATTTT	CASSRDGDTQYF
TRBJ1-4	TRBD1	once	TRBV30	TGTGCCTGGGCACCCGGGACAGGGGGTTTTGATGAAAAACTGTTTTTT	CAWAPGTGGFDEKLFF
TRBJ2-7	NA	NA	TRBV7-6	TGTGCCAGCAGCGACCTTGCGAGGACGGAGGCCCACTACGAGCAGTACTTC	CASSDLARTEAHYEQYF
TRBJ1-1	NA	few	TRBV20-1	TGCAGTGCGGGAGGGTTGGATGAAGCTTTCTTT	CSAGGLDEAFF
TRBJ2-3	TRBD2	NA	TRBV5-1	TGCGCCAGCAGCTTGTGGGGGACTAGCGGGCCAGATACGCAGTATTTT	CASSLWGTSGPDTQYF
TRBJ2-1	TRBD1	NA	TRBV10-1	TGCGCCAGCAGTGAGTCGACAGGGGCCTACAATGAGCAGTTCTTC	CASSESTGAYNEQFF
TRBJ1-4	NA	NA	TRBV5-1	TGCGCCAGCAGTGGGGACGGTCTACATGAAAAACTGTTTTTT	CASSGDGLHEKLFF
TRBJ1-3	NA	NA	TRBV21-1	TGTGCCAGCAGCTTAACGGGGGGTGCACCAGGACGAGGAAACACCATATATTTT	CASSLTGGAPGRGNTIYF
TRBJ1-5	NA	NA	TRBV19	TGTGCCAGTAGTAAATCGGGGGCCTATCAGCCCCAGCATTTT	CASSKSGAYQPQHF
TRBJ2-2	NA	NA	TRBV10-2	TGCGCCAGCATACCCTGGGCCGGGGAGCTGTTTTTT	CASIPWAGELFF
TRBJ2-5	NA	NA	TRBV28	TGTGCCAGCAGTTGGGAGGAGACCCAGTACTTC	CASSWEETQYF
TRBJ1-3	NA	NA	TRBV2	TGTGCCAGCACAGGCCGAAACGGAAACACCATATATTTT	CASTGRNGNTIYF
TRBJ1-5	NA	few	TRBV6-7	TGTGCCAGCAGTTACTCGGGGCAGGGGAATAGCAATCAGCCCCAGCATTTT	CASSYSGQGNSNQPQHF
TRBJ2-1	TRBD2	NA	TRBV10-3	TGTGCCATCAGCGTTGGACTAGCGGATTACAATGAGCAGTTCTTC	CAISVGLADYNEQFF
TRBJ2-2	NA	few	TRBV18	TGTGCCAGCTCACCGTCCAACGGTCCCGGGGAGCTGTTTTTT	CASSPSNGPGELFF
TRBJ2-2	TRBD1	NA	TRBV7-9	TGTGCCAGCAGCTCAAACAGGGGGCGGACCGGGGAGCTGTTTTTT	CASSSNRGRTGELFF
TRBJ2-5	NA	NA	TRBV6-1	TGTGCCAGCACCGGACAGGGAGGGGGAGAGACCCAGTACTTC	CASTGQGGGETQYF
TRBJ2-2	TRBD2	NA	TRBV7-3	TGTGCCAGCAGCCCGGGAGGGTCAGCGACGAACACCGGGGAGCTGTTTTTT	CASSPGGSATNTGELFF
TRBJ2-5	TRBD1	NA	TRBV6-6	TGTGCCAGCAATGACCGGGACAGGGGTGAGACCCAGTACTTC	CASNDRDRGETQYF
TRBJ1-2	TRBD1	NA	TRBV5-1	TGCGCCAGCAGCGCGGGACAGGGGTCGGACTATGGCTACACCTTC	CASSAGQGSDYGYTF
TRBJ2-5	TRBD1	once	TRBV18	TGTGCCAGCTCACCACCGTCCCGGGACAGCCAAGAGACCCAGTACTTC	CASSPPSRDSQETQYF
TRBJ2-7	TRBD1	NA	TRBV7-2	TGTGCCAGCAGGGCCGGGACAGGGGCCGGTTACGAGCAGTACTTC	CASRAGTGAGYEQYF
TRBJ1-1	TRBD1	NA	TRBV5-1	TGCGCCAGCGGTCAGGGGGGGAACACTGAAGCTTTCTTT	CASGQGGNTEAFF
TRBJ1-2	TRBD1	NA	TRBV7-9	TGTGCCAGCAGCCCAACAGGGGGGGACTATGGCTACACCTTC	CASSPTGGDYGYTF
TRBJ2-5	NA	NA	TRBV7-2	TGTGCCAGCAGCAGGACACTGGGACTCCAAGAGACCCAGTACTTC	CASSRTLGLQETQYF
TRBJ1-1	TRBD1	NA	TRBV23-1	TGCGCCAGCAGTCCTCTGGGACAGGGGCCGAACACTGAAGCTTTCTTT	CASSPLGQGPNTEAFF
TRBJ2-1	NA	NA	TRBV9	TGTGCCAGCAGCGTAGATGCGGCCACATACAATGAGCAGTTCTTC	CASSVDAATYNEQFF
TRBJ2-4	TRBD1	once	TRBV7-9	TGTGCCAGCAGCTTATGGGACAGGACTGCCAAAAACATTCAGTACTTC	CASSLWDRTAKNIQYF
TRBJ1-5	NA	NA	TRBV6-5	TGTGCCAGCAGTCGATCGTGGGGGTCGGACCAGCCCCAGCATTTT	CASSRSWGSDQPQHF
TRBJ2-5	TRBD1	once	TRBV5-1	TGCGCCAGCAGCCAGCGGACAGGGGACGGAGAGACCCAGTACTTC	CASSQRTGDGETQYF
TRBJ1-3	NA	NA	TRBV18	TGTGCCAGCTCACCGACTGGCGGACGGTCCTCTGGAAACACCATATATTTT	CASSPTGGRSSGNTIYF
TRBJ2-1	TRBD2	NA	TRBV5-1	TGCGCCAGCAGCTTATTTAGCGGGAGTCTAGCTGGCAATGAGCAGTTCTTC	CASSLFSGSLAGNEQFF
TRBJ1-2	TRBD1	NA	TRBV29-1	TGCAGCGTTGAGGGTAGGACGGGACAGGGTGGATGGAACTATGGCTACACCTTC	CSVEGRTGQGGWNYGYTF
TRBJ1-3	NA	NA	TRBV9	TGTGCCAGCAGCGTAGTGGGGGCGCCTGGAAACACCATATATTTT	CASSVVGAPGNTIYF
TRBJ2-3	NA	NA	TRBV27	TGTGCCAGCAGAAAGTGGGGTGATACGCAGTATTTT	CASRKWGDTQYF
TRBJ2-1	TRBD2	NA	TRBV5-5	TGTGCCAGCAGCTTGGATCTCGGCGGGAGGTTGGGAAATGAGCAGTTCTTC	CASSLDLGGRLGNEQFF
TRBJ1-6	NA	NA	TRBV5-1	TGCGCCAGCAGCGTTACGATCCGGAGGGATAATTCACCCCTCCACTTT	CASSVTIRRDNSPLHF
TRBJ1-5	NA	NA	TRBV19	TGTGCCAGTAGTATCCCCGGGCGGGACCAGCCCCAGCATTTT	CASSIPGRDQPQHF
TRBJ2-7	NA	NA	TRBV28	TGTGCCAGCAGTCAGCTAGGTGGACAGACCCCACCTTACGAGCAGTACTTC	CASSQLGGQTPPYEQYF
TRBJ2-6	NA	NA	TRBV4-2	TGTGCCAGCAGCCAGAGGGCTGGGGCCAACGTCCTGACTTTC	CASSQRAGANVLTF
TRBJ2-5	NA	once	TRBV7-9	TGTGCTAGCAGCTTAGGCCGTAGCCAAGAGACCCAGTACTTC	CASSLGRSQETQYF
TRBJ2-5	TRBD2	NA	TRBV30	TGTGCCTGGAGTCCCTCCCGAACTAGCGGGAGGCAGACCCAGTACTTC	CAWSPSRTSGRQTQYF
TRBJ2-1	NA	NA	TRBV5-1	TGCGCCAGCAGCATCCAAGAGAGCTACAATGAGCAGTTCTTC	CASSIQESYNEQFF
TRBJ1-1	TRBD1	NA	TRBV6-5	TGTGCCAGCAGCGAGGACAGGATGGGGTGGGCTTTCTTT	CASSEDRMGWAFF